This TCR beta chain was sequenced in a study of CD8 T cells in Susac syndrome (dated by TCRdb to between 2018 and 2021). Broadly, across the study: Repertoire sequencing was used to test whether CD8+ T cell activation and differentiation in Susac syndrome was antigen driven.

Findings and caveats that apply to the study as a whole: The study acknowledged that relatively few individuals were included in the TCR sequencing and HLA analysis.

The cysteine opens and the phenylalanine closes a CDR3 of 12 amino acids. Only the CDR3 portion is preserved as DNA: 36 bases, with reading frame beginning at the first base. According to the germline V gene, CDR1 reads SGHRS and CDR2 reads YFSETQ. V and J are truncated by 4 bases and 8 bases respectively, leaving an intervening sequence of 12 bases. In regard to this clonotype: Its antigen is currently not known. No clone much larger than this one lies a single base away; base qualities are absent.

RNA was extracted using the RNeasy kit, and about 0.5 to 1 microgram was reverse transcribed with random hexamers. The immunoSEQ multiplex PCR assay, which covers 54 Vbeta and 13 Jbeta segments, was used to amplify TCR beta CDR3 regions. Bias from PCR amplification was corrected by using a synthetic template baseline for primer optimization and for computational correction. The study's own analysis went as follows. Only productive sequences were kept, with reads annotated to V, D and J genes according to IMGT and analyzed in immunoSEQ Analyzer. Clonality was computed as one minus Shannon entropy normalized by log2 of the number of productive unique sequences. Public and private clones were assessed among the 100 most prevalent clones of each patient and control. Clones were defined as Susac-specific if absent from the healthy and MS cohorts, from approximately 1,100 published viral clones and from other ImmuneACCESS disease sequences. TCRdb itself trimmed the public reads at Q25 with fastp, ran MiXCR and retained productive beta chains. Each entry merges the rows of one CDR3 protein and shows their most common DNA and genes. The V and J calls were determined by TCRdb, not by the authors. For this sample there are under 200,000 distinct CDR3 sequences; 95% appear just once. The ten largest account for about 0.094% of the sample.

Peripheral blood CD8+ and CD4+ T cells from healthy donors, Susac syndrome patients and multiple sclerosis patients were profiled by high-throughput TCR beta sequencing. The healthy donors served as controls matched for age and sex. Bulk CD8+ and CD4+ T cells were purified by magnetic negative isolation, while CD8+ TEMRA cells were enriched using FACS. Blood was collected in EDTA tubes and processed within 24 hours, with PBMCs isolated through density gradient centrifugation. PBMCs intended for TCR sequencing were frozen in liquid nitrogen and were later thawed in a 37 degrees C water bath. A purity of at least 90% was achieved for sorted or isolated CD4+, CD8+ and CD8+ TEMRA cells.

This receptor was taken from a human donor in good health. The sample taken for sequencing was CD4+ T cells from PBMCs. Recombination connected TRBV5-1 to TRBJ1-2; no D gene is confidently identified. The nucleotides read TGCGCCAGCAGCCTCACTTTTCAAGGCTACACCTTC. It codes for CASSLTFQGYTF.